The rows below give T cell receptor beta chains drawn from one sample of a study of blood T cell repertoires in COVID-19. Some clones are missing from TCRdb's copy, which holds only in-frame ones; the method was immunoSEQ multiplex PCR. The table records approximately 440,000 clones, more than 70% of them present only once. Input material: peripheral blood. These TCRs come from a woman between 45 and 60 years old with COVID-19, enrolled during active disease. Both conserved end residues are part of each CDR3. Each record gives: J gene, clone size, V gene, D gene, CDR3 DNA, CDR3 protein. The D gene is left open where the match is weak. Size is omitted from some rows. Given values are once, few, many or a class for expanded clones.

TRBJ2-1	NA	TRBV9	TRBD2	TGTGCCAGCAGCGCGGAACTAGCGGGGACCTGGGGTGAGCAGTTCTTC	CASSAELAGTWGEQFF
TRBJ2-2	NA	TRBV11-3	NA	TGTGCCAGCAGCTCACACGGGGCCGGGGAGCTGTTTTTT	CASSSHGAGELFF
TRBJ1-1	NA	TRBV5-6	NA	TGTGCCAGCAGCTTGGTACAGAGGAACACTGAAGCTTTCTTT	CASSLVQRNTEAFF
TRBJ2-2	NA	TRBV10-2	NA	TGCGCCAGCAGTGAGAGTGTAGCAGGGTCGGACACCGGGGAGCTGTTTTTT	CASSESVAGSDTGELFF
TRBJ1-2	NA	TRBV29-1	NA	TGCAGCGTCTCGTGGGCAGGGTCTTATGGCTACACCTTC	CSVSWAGSYGYTF
TRBJ2-1	NA	TRBV27	TRBD2	TGTGCCAGCAGCCCCTCCCGACTAGCGGGGACGGGAAATGAGCAGTTCTTC	CASSPSRLAGTGNEQFF
TRBJ2-3	NA	TRBV10-3	TRBD2	TGTGCCACCGGGGGGACCGGGGGGGAAGATACGCAGTATTTT	CATGGTGGEDTQYF
TRBJ1-2	NA	TRBV5-1	TRBD1	TGCGCCAGCAGCTCCCTACCGGGACAGGGTAACTATGGCTACACCTTC	CASSSLPGQGNYGYTF
TRBJ2-3	NA	TRBV6-4	TRBD2	TGTGCCACCTCGGAGGGAAGGCTAGCGGGGGGCACAGATACGCAGTATTTT	CATSEGRLAGGTDTQYF
TRBJ1-2	NA	TRBV7-9	TRBD1	TGTGCCAGCAGCTCCCGAGGACAGGCGGCCCGAATTGGCTACACCTTC	CASSSRGQAARIGYTF
TRBJ1-6	few	TRBV5-1	NA	TGCGCCAGCAGCTTCGAGGGGCGGGGATCACCCCTCCACTTT	CASSFEGRGSPLHF
TRBJ2-7	NA	TRBV7-9	TRBD1	TGTGCCAGCAGCTTAGATCCTGGGACAGCTTCCTACGAGCAGTACTTC	CASSLDPGTASYEQYF
TRBJ2-3	NA	TRBV5-6	TRBD2	TGTGCCAGCAGCCCGGGACTAGCGGGGGGAAATACGCAGTATTTT	CASSPGLAGGNTQYF
TRBJ2-5	once	TRBV4-1	TRBD2	TGCGCCAGCAGCCAAGGGGCTAGCGGGGGCCAAGAGACCCAGTACTTC	CASSQGASGGQETQYF
TRBJ1-2	NA	TRBV10-1	NA	TGCGCCACCCTGTGGCCGGGAGGGAACTATGGCTACACCTTC	CATLWPGGNYGYTF
TRBJ2-7	NA	TRBV29-1	NA	TGCAGCGTTGGGGGCGGACACTACGAGCAGTACTTC	CSVGGGHYEQYF
TRBJ1-1	NA	TRBV3-1/TRBV3-2	TRBD1	TGTGCCAGCAGCCTGACAGGGCTTAACACTGAAGCTTTCTTT	CASSLTGLNTEAFF
TRBJ2-1	NA	TRBV30	NA	TGTGCCTCGGGAGCCGGGGGTTTCCACAATGAGCAGTTCTTC	CASGAGGFHNEQFF
TRBJ2-1	NA	TRBV11-2	TRBD2	TGTGCCAGCAGCCGGACTAGCGGGGGTTACAATGAGCAGTTCTTC	CASSRTSGGYNEQFF
TRBJ1-2	NA	TRBV4-2	NA	TGTGCCAGCAGCCAGGCCAACGACAGGCCAGCCTATGGCTACACCTTC	CASSQANDRPAYGYTF
TRBJ1-6	few	TRBV24-1	NA	TGTGCCACCAGTAGGAGGGGTCGGTCACCCCTCCACTTT	CATSRRGRSPLHF
TRBJ1-6	NA	TRBV2	NA	TGTGCCAGCAGCCCCAGGCCCCGCTCCTATAATTCACCCCTCCACTTT	CASSPRPRSYNSPLHF
TRBJ1-5	NA	TRBV19	NA	TGTGCCAGTGAAGGGGAAAGAAGCAATCAGCCCCAGCATTTT	CASEGERSNQPQHF
TRBJ2-3	NA	TRBV5-5	NA	TGTGCCAGCAGCTTGGCGGCAGATACGCAGTATTTT	CASSLAADTQYF
TRBJ1-5	NA	TRBV6-1	TRBD1	TGTGCCAGCAGTGATCCCCACAGGGGTGCGAGTCAGCCCCAGCATTTT	CASSDPHRGASQPQHF
TRBJ2-3	NA	TRBV28	NA	TGTGCCAGCAGTACTCCGCGGGGCACGATGGCAGATACGCAGTATTTT	CASSTPRGTMADTQYF
TRBJ1-1	once	TRBV27	NA	TGTGCCAGCAGTTTAAGAGGATCTAACACTGAAGCTTTCTTT	CASSLRGSNTEAFF
TRBJ2-2	NA	TRBV6-4	TRBD1	TGTGCCAGCAGTGCCGGGACAGGGGGCACCGGGGAGCTGTTTTTT	CASSAGTGGTGELFF
TRBJ1-2	NA	TRBV19	NA	TGTGCCAGTAGTATCCAGACAGAGCTTGGCTACACCTTC	CASSIQTELGYTF
TRBJ2-1	NA	TRBV3-1/TRBV3-2	TRBD2	TGTGCCAGCAGTCAAAGCGGGGGGGCATGGAATGAGCAGTTCTTC	CASSQSGGAWNEQFF
TRBJ2-7	NA	TRBV5-1	TRBD2	TGCGCCAGCAGCCTGGGACTAGCGGGGACCTACGAGCAATACTTC	CASSLGLAGTYEQYF
TRBJ1-2	NA	TRBV5-1	NA	TGCGCCAGCAGCTCACTAATGACAGGCCTATATGGCTACACCTTC	CASSSLMTGLYGYTF
TRBJ2-2	NA	TRBV27	NA	TGTGCCAGCAGTTTTCTAGACAGCGCGAACACCGGGGAGCTGTTTTTT	CASSFLDSANTGELFF
TRBJ2-3	NA	TRBV4-1	NA	TGCGCCAGCAGCCAAGTGGGACGGGGGTCCACAGATACGCAGTATTTT	CASSQVGRGSTDTQYF
TRBJ1-1	NA	TRBV5-1	TRBD1	TGCGCCAGCAGCTTCGGGGACAGGGCGTTGAACACTGAAGCTTTCTTT	CASSFGDRALNTEAFF
TRBJ2-4	NA	TRBV15	TRBD1	TGTGCCTCAATGTCCCGGGACAGGGGATTATTAGCCAAAAACATTCAGTACTTC	CASMSRDRGLLAKNIQYF
TRBJ1-4	NA	TRBV19	TRBD1	TGTGCCAGTAGTGCCGGGACAGGGGTCGGTGAAAAACTGTTTTTT	CASSAGTGVGEKLFF
TRBJ1-5	NA	TRBV23-1	NA	TGCGCCAGCAACCAGGGAACCAATCAGCCCCAGCATTTT	CASNQGTNQPQHF
TRBJ1-4	NA	TRBV12-2	NA	TGTGCAAGTCGCTGGACAGAACGGGGAAAACTGTTTTTT	CASRWTERGKLFF
TRBJ2-2	NA	TRBV2	NA	TGTGCCAGCAGTGGGCCGAACACCGGGGAGCTGTTTTTT	CASSGPNTGELFF
TRBJ1-3	NA	TRBV5-6	TRBD1	TGTGCCAGCAGCACAGGGACAGGGAGACTATCTTCAAACACCATATATTTT	CASSTGTGRLSSNTIYF
TRBJ1-2	NA	TRBV19	TRBD1	TGTGCCAGTAGTACGGGACAGGATCTCTATGGCTACACCTTC	CASSTGQDLYGYTF
TRBJ1-5	NA	TRBV27	NA	TGTGCCAGCAGTTTACACGGTAGCAATCAGCCCCAGCATTTT	CASSLHGSNQPQHF
TRBJ2-7	NA	TRBV19	TRBD2	TGTGCCAGTAGTATGGGACTACGGGGCTACGAGCAGTACTTC	CASSMGLRGYEQYF
TRBJ1-2	NA	TRBV27	TRBD1	TGTGCCAGCAGTTTATCCCTCGGGACAGCCCTAGGCTACACCTTC	CASSLSLGTALGYTF
TRBJ1-3	NA	TRBV12-3/TRBV12-4	NA	TGTGCCAGCAGTTTACTTCGGGGAAACACCATATATTTT	CASSLLRGNTIYF
TRBJ2-5	NA	TRBV30	TRBD2	TGTGCCTGGAGCCCGGGACTAGAGAGAGAGACCCAGTACTTC	CAWSPGLERETQYF
TRBJ2-1	NA	TRBV23-1	TRBD1	TGCGCCAGCGACAAGAACAAGGGACAGGGGTGGGGTGAGCAGTTCTTC	CASDKNKGQGWGEQFF
TRBJ2-3	NA	TRBV3-1/TRBV3-2	NA	TGTGCCAGCAGCCTAGGTTCGGGAGATACGCAGTATTTT	CASSLGSGDTQYF
TRBJ1-4	NA	TRBV5-4	TRBD1	TGTGCCAGCAGCGAAAACAGGGGGCTGAATGAAAAACTGTTTTTT	CASSENRGLNEKLFF
TRBJ1-5	few	TRBV30	TRBD1	TGTGCCTGGAGTTTATGGGACAGCCTCAATCAGCCCCAGCATTTT	CAWSLWDSLNQPQHF
TRBJ1-5	NA	TRBV6-5	NA	TGTGCCAGCAGGTTACAGATAGATAGCAATCAGCCCCAGCATTTT	CASRLQIDSNQPQHF
TRBJ2-1	NA	TRBV6-6	TRBD2	TGTGCCAGCAGTCCGACTAGCGGGGGAAGCTCCTACAATGAGCAGTTCTTC	CASSPTSGGSSYNEQFF
TRBJ1-2	NA	TRBV7-6	NA	TGTGCCAGCAGCTTACAGGGCGCCCCAGGTGGCTACACCTTC	CASSLQGAPGGYTF